This T cell receptor (beta chain) was observed in a study of cytomegalovirus exposure and HLA in healthy donors. Only one count was recorded for this clone. Its antigen is currently unknown. The length of the CDR3 is 15 residues. V lost 0 bases and J lost 6; bases outside the gene matches: 5. CDR1 is SGDLS and CDR2 is YYNGEE in the germline V gene. Overall study findings and caveats: Further analysis, carried out later, found HLA-associated TCR beta chains more clonally expanded than equally common other chains.

Use of 60 Vbeta and 13 Jbeta primers characterized the PCR. Only in-frame clones appear in the TCRdb table, and some are missing; sequencing was by immunoSEQ multiplex PCR. The table lists around 150,000 clones, 70% to 90% of them singletons. Sequencing was performed on PBMCs. The chain has TRBV9 and TRBJ2-1; 8 bases are a match to TRBD2. This sequence was found in a man between 18 and 35 years old in good health and CMV-seropositive. CDR3 coding DNA: TGTGCCAGCAGCGTAGCCGGGGGGGAGCTCAATGAGCAGTTCTTC. Its translation is CASSVAGGELNEQFF.